This is a list of T cell receptor beta chains from one sample in a study of T cell changes during pregnancy in multiple sclerosis. The method was immunoSEQ multiplex PCR; TCRdb's version includes in-frame clones alone and lacks a portion of them. The sample yields approximately 93,000 clones, around 93% seen once. The source was peripheral blood, collected before pregnancy. The receptors here all came from a female donor with multiple sclerosis, enrolled in a pregnancy study. Both conserved end residues are part of each CDR3. Each record gives: D gene, clone size, V gene, J gene, CDR3 DNA, CDR3 protein. The D gene is left open where the match is weak. Not every row has a clone size; where given, it reads once, few, many or a size class.

TRBD1	NA	TRBV7-8	TRBJ2-7	TGTGCCAGCAGCTTACGGACAGGGAGAAACGAGCAGTACTTC	CASSLRTGRNEQYF
NA	NA	TRBV5-4	TRBJ1-2	TGTGCCAGCAGCTTGCTTACAGGCCCCTATGGCTACACCTTC	CASSLLTGPYGYTF
NA	NA	TRBV5-1	TRBJ1-3	TGCGCCAGCAGCTTGGCCCAGGCATCTGGAAACACCATATATTTT	CASSLAQASGNTIYF
NA	NA	TRBV11-2	TRBJ1-1	TGTGCCAGCAGCTTAGGGCAATGGAGGGAGGACACTGAAGCTTTCTTT	CASSLGQWREDTEAFF
TRBD2	NA	TRBV9	TRBJ2-1	TGTGCCAGCAGCCCGCCACCGGGACTAGCGGGACGAAGCTCCTACAATGAGCAGTTCTTC	CASSPPPGLAGRSSYNEQFF
TRBD1	NA	TRBV5-1	TRBJ2-1	TGCGCCAGCACTCAACAGGGGGTAGGCGATGAGCAGTTCTTC	CASTQQGVGDEQFF
TRBD1	NA	TRBV30	TRBJ1-5	TGTGCCTGGAGTCCCGGGGACAGGGAGGGTCAGCCCCAGCATTTT	CAWSPGDREGQPQHF
TRBD1	NA	TRBV19	TRBJ2-2	TGTGCCAGTAGGCTCGACAGGGGGTGGGGGGAGCTGTTTTTT	CASRLDRGWGELFF
NA	NA	TRBV29-1	TRBJ1-1	TGCAGCGTTGAGAGAGGGGATACAGGGTCCCATCTTCTCCAATCGGAAGCTTTCTTT	CSVERGDTGSHLLQSEAFF
TRBD1	NA	TRBV4-1	TRBJ2-7	TGCGCCAGCAGCCAAGGTGGACAGGGCTCCTACGAGCAGTACTTC	CASSQGGQGSYEQYF
TRBD1	NA	TRBV7-9	TRBJ1-4	TGTGCCAGCAGCCAGGACATACAGGGGCTTAATGAAAAACTGTTTTTT	CASSQDIQGLNEKLFF
TRBD2	NA	TRBV7-3	TRBJ2-1	TGTGCCAGCAGACTTAGCGGGAGCGGCAATGAGCAGTTCTTC	CASRLSGSGNEQFF
NA	NA	TRBV7-2	TRBJ2-3	TGTGCCAGCAGCAGCCCATATACGCAGTATTTT	CASSSPYTQYF
TRBD2	NA	TRBV19	TRBJ2-3	TGTGCCAGTAACCTTGCGGGAGCATTAGATACGCAGTATTTT	CASNLAGALDTQYF
NA	NA	TRBV27	TRBJ2-7	TGTGCCAGCAGCCCGAGGGGGTTTGGGCCCGAGCAGTACTTC	CASSPRGFGPEQYF
NA	NA	TRBV7-8	TRBJ1-6	TGTGCCAGCACCCTGTCTAATTCACCCCTCCACTTT	CASTLSNSPLHF
TRBD1	NA	TRBV2	TRBJ1-1	TGTGCCAGCAGTCCCCGGACAGGGGCTGAAGCTTTCTTT	CASSPRTGAEAFF
TRBD2	NA	TRBV5-1	TRBJ2-1	TGCGCCAGCAGCTTGGGAGCGGGGGCCGGGTACAATGAGCAGTTCTTC	CASSLGAGAGYNEQFF
NA	NA	TRBV19	TRBJ2-7	TGTGCCAGTGCCCGACAAGAAACCTACGAGCAGTACTTC	CASARQETYEQYF
NA	NA	TRBV13	TRBJ1-3	TGTGCCAGCAGCTTAGCTCCAGGGAGGTTAGCTGGAAACACCATATATTTT	CASSLAPGRLAGNTIYF
TRBD1	NA	TRBV13	TRBJ1-5	TGTGCCAGCAGCTCTCTACAGGGGGGTCAGCCCCAGCATTTT	CASSSLQGGQPQHF
NA	NA	TRBV5-1	TRBJ1-1	TGCGCCAGCAGCTTGAGGGGGGGGAACACTGAAGCTTTCTTT	CASSLRGGNTEAFF
NA	NA	TRBV4-1	TRBJ2-2	TGCGCCAGCAGCCAAATACGGGGATCTGGGGAGCTGTTTTTT	CASSQIRGSGELFF
TRBD1	few	TRBV19	TRBJ2-1	TGTGCCAGTAGTCCTGACAGGGTGATTGAGCAGTTCTTC	CASSPDRVIEQFF
TRBD1	NA	TRBV5-1	TRBJ1-4	TGCGCCAGCAGTCTACAGGGGGCACAGGAAAAACTGTTTTTT	CASSLQGAQEKLFF
TRBD2	NA	TRBV19	TRBJ2-7	TGTGCCAGTAGTCAGCTTACTAGCGGGAGCGCGTCCTACGAGCAGTACTTC	CASSQLTSGSASYEQYF
NA	NA	TRBV9	TRBJ1-2	TGTGCCAGCAGCATTGACAGCGCAAACTATGGCTACACCTTC	CASSIDSANYGYTF
TRBD1	once	TRBV6-4	TRBJ1-1	TGTGCCAGCAGTGAGGGGACAGGGGTTGAAGCTTTCTTT	CASSEGTGVEAFF
NA	once	TRBV7-6	TRBJ1-3	TGTGCCAGCAGCTTAGGAGGCGCAGCCTCTGGAAACACCATATATTTT	CASSLGGAASGNTIYF
TRBD2	NA	TRBV5-1	TRBJ2-5	TGCGCCAGCAGCTTGGAGGTAGCGGGGGGCTGGGAGACCCAGTACTTC	CASSLEVAGGWETQYF
NA	NA	TRBV7-9	TRBJ2-3	TGTGCCAGCAGCTTAGATTGGGGCGATACGCAGTATTTT	CASSLDWGDTQYF
NA	NA	TRBV5-4	TRBJ2-3	TGTGCCAGCAGCTTGGCCGGGTATGCCGCAGATACGCAGTATTTT	CASSLAGYAADTQYF
NA	NA	TRBV6-1	TRBJ1-5	TGTGCCAGCAGTGAGTCGGTGGTCTCGAGCAATCAGCCCCAGCATTTT	CASSESVVSSNQPQHF
NA	NA	TRBV9	TRBJ1-6	TGTGCCAGCAGCGTAGACAGGTATAATTCACCCCTCCACTTT	CASSVDRYNSPLHF
TRBD1	NA	TRBV19	TRBJ2-5	TGTGCCAGTAGTAGGACAGGTGGGCAAGAGACCCAGTACTTC	CASSRTGGQETQYF
NA	few	TRBV6-1	TRBJ1-2	TGTGCCAGCAGGTTCAACAGGGCCCCGTCATATGGCTACACCTTC	CASRFNRAPSYGYTF
NA	NA	TRBV4-1	TRBJ1-3	TGCGCCAGCAGCCACGACAGGAGCTCTGGAAACACCATATATTTT	CASSHDRSSGNTIYF
NA	NA	TRBV19	TRBJ2-7	TGTGCCAGCTCTCCTAGGGAGATAAGCTCCTACGAGCAGTACTTC	CASSPREISSYEQYF
NA	NA	TRBV10-3	TRBJ1-5	TGTGCCATCAGTGAGTCTTCATTCAGGGGTGTACTAGGCCAGCCCCAGCATTTT	CAISESSFRGVLGQPQHF
NA	NA	TRBV2	TRBJ1-2	TGTGCCAGCAGTGTAGAGGTGCTTAACTATGGCTACACCTTC	CASSVEVLNYGYTF
NA	NA	TRBV5-5	TRBJ1-6	TGTGCCAGCAGCTTGGTCCCTTTGTCAGGGGTCAATTCACCCCTCCACTTT	CASSLVPLSGVNSPLHF
NA	NA	TRBV13	TRBJ1-3	TGTGCCAGCAGCTTCACTGAATCCTCTGGAAACACCATATATTTT	CASSFTESSGNTIYF
TRBD2	NA	TRBV5-1	TRBJ2-3	TGCGCCAGCAGCTTGGCTAGCGGAAGCACAGATACGCAGTATTTT	CASSLASGSTDTQYF
TRBD1	NA	TRBV5-5	TRBJ2-5	TGTGCCAGCAGCAGAGGGACAGGGCTAGGAGAGACCCAGTACTTC	CASSRGTGLGETQYF
NA	few	TRBV20-1	TRBJ1-4	TGCAGTGCTCCCCGGGGGGGAAAACTGTTTTTT	CSAPRGGKLFF
NA	NA	TRBV30	TRBJ1-4	TGTGCCTGGGCGGGAGTTGCAACTAATGAAAAACTGTTTTTT	CAWAGVATNEKLFF
TRBD1	once	TRBV7-6	TRBJ2-7	TGTGCCAGCAGCTTTCGGACAGGGTACTACGAGCAGTACTTC	CASSFRTGYYEQYF
TRBD1	NA	TRBV18	TRBJ2-1	TGTGCCAGCTCACCTCCGGGACAGGTATACAATGAGCAGTTCTTC	CASSPPGQVYNEQFF
TRBD2	NA	TRBV29-1	TRBJ2-7	TGCAGCGCCTCGGGACTAGCGGGAGGAGAGCAGTACTTC	CSASGLAGGEQYF